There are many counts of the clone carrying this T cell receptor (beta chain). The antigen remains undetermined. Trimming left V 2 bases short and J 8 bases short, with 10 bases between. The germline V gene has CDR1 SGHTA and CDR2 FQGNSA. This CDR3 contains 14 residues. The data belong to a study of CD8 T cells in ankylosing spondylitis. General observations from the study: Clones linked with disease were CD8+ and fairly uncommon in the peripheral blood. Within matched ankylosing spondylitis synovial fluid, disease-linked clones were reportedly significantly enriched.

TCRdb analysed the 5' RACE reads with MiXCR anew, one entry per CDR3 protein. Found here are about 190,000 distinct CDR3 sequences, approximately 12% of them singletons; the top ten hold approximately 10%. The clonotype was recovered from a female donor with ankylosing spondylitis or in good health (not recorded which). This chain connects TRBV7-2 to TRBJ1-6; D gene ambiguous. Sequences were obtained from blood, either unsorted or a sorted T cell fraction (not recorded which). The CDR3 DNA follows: TGTGCCAGCAGCTTACGGGAATTGGATTCACCCCTCCACTTT. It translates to CASSLRELDSPLHF.